Presented here are 7 T cell receptor beta chains from one specimen sequenced in a study of OX40 agonist ivuxolimab in advanced cancers. Method: immunoSEQ multiplex PCR; TCRdb's copy keeps in-frame clones and lacks some. The sample has about 48,000 clones; around 90% are singletons. The source material was CD4+ or CD8+ T cells sorted from blood, sampled in a trial of the OX40 agonist ivuxolimab. The receptors originated from an adult with an advanced solid tumor such as melanoma, head and neck, liver or kidney cancer.

This clone came up once. This sequence joins TRBV5-1 and TRBJ2-1; D may be TRBD1 (6 bases). Germline CDR1 SGHRS, CDR2 YFSETQ. The V end was cut by 0 bases, the J end by 2 bases, with 9 bases between. CDR3 length equals 15 residues. CDR3 residues: CASSLETGPYNEQFF. The CDR3 DNA follows: TGCGCCAGCAGCTTGGAAACAGGGCCCTACAATGAGCAGTTCTTC.

V gene TRBV7-8 combines with J gene TRBJ2-1, with D possibly matching TRBD1 (6 bases). The CDR3 loop spans 17 amino acids. V was pared by 2 bases and J by 8 bases, with 22 bases between. The germline V gene has CDR1 SGHVS and CDR2 FQNEAQ. In DNA, the CDR3 is TGTGCCAGCAGCTTAACCTCACAGGGAATAGTTGGCGATGAGCAGTTCTTC. Residues: CASSLTSQGIVGDEQFF.

This CDR3 reads CASSPRDRGNSPLHF. The CDR3 nucleotides are TGTGCCAGCAGCCCCCGCGACAGGGGCAATTCACCCCTCCACTTT. The V gene is TRBV7-8, the J gene TRBJ1-6; 8 bases are a match to TRBD1. The CDR3 has 15 amino acids. CDR1 SGHVS and CDR2 FQNEAQ come from the germline V gene. V lost 5 bases and J lost 7; bases outside the gene matches: 7.

This chain joins TRBV19 and TRBJ1-2; D is uncertain. V gave up 10 bases and J gave up 7 bases, with 16 bases separating them. Looked up from germline, CDR1 is LNHDA and CDR2 is SQIVND (reference sequence). The CDR3 consists of 12 residues. CDR3 sequence (DNA): TGTGCCATCAGGACCGCCCCGTCTGGCTACACCTTC. It specifies CAIRTAPSGYTF.

The CDR3 DNA reads TGTGCCAGCAGCTTGTTTTACAGGGGGGGTCGAGGTGAAGCTTTCTTT. Translation gives CASSLFYRGGRGEAFF. This sequence joins TRBV5-6 and TRBJ1-1; 8 bases line up with TRBD1. Trimming cost V 1 base and J 7 bases; bases outside gene matches: 12. Per the germline V gene, CDR1 is SGHDT and CDR2 is YYEEEE. The CDR3 covers 16 residues.

This clone has only a few counts. This sequence joins TRBV5-4 and TRBJ2-5; D remains unclear. Trimming removed 1 base at V and 1 base at J, with 17 bases between. Germline V gene sequence: CDR1 SGHNT, CDR2 YYREEE (reference sequence). The CDR3 totals 17 residues. In DNA form, the CDR3 reads TGTGCCAGCAGCTTGAGAGGCCAAGGAGCTACCCAAGAGACCCAGTACTTC. Translation gives CASSLRGQGATQETQYF.

The chain employs TRBV28 and TRBJ2-7, with D maybe TRBD1 (5 bases). The V gene's germline CDR1 is MDHEN and CDR2 SYDVKM. V gave up 6 bases and J gave up 1 base, with 7 bases separating them. CDR3 length: 12 residues. The CDR3 reads CASSRDSYEQYV. The CDR3, as DNA: TGTGCCAGCAGCAGGGATTCCTACGAGCAGTACGTC.